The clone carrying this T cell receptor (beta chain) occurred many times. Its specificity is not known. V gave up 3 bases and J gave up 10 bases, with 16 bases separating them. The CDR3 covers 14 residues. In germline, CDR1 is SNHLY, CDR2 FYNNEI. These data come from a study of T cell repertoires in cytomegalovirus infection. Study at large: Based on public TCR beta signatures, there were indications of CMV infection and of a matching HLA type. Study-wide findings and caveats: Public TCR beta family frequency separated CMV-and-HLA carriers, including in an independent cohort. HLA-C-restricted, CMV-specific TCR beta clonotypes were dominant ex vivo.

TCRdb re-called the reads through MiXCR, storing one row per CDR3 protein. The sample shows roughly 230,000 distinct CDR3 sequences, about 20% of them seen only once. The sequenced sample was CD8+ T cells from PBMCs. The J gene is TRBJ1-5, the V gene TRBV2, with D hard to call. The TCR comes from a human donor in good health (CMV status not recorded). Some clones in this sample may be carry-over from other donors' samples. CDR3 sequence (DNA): TGTGCCAGCAGTGACCGGGCGTCCTGGGATCCCCAGCATTTT. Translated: CASSDRASWDPQHF.